The 19 T cell receptor beta chains reported below all come from one sample, sequenced in a study of control samples from healthy donors and cancer patients. Libraries were prepared by immunoSEQ multiplex PCR; TCRdb keeps only in-frame clonotypes and omits some of them. The table shows almost 85,000 clones, with roughly 84% occurring only once. The sample consisted of PBMCs. The receptors stem from a man between 60 and 75 years old with head and neck cancer.

The chain links TRBV30 to TRBJ1-5; D gene ambiguous. The CDR3 runs to 12 residues. V lost 4 bases and J lost 6, with 10 bases in between. CDR1 is GTSNPN and CDR2 is SVGIG in the germline V gene (reference sequence). CDR3 sequence reads: CAWKWAGQPQHF. The CDR3 region has the DNA TGTGCCTGGAAGTGGGCGGGTCAGCCCCAGCATTTT. Looking up the rest from reference TRBV30 and TRBJ1-5 gives the full variable domain: SQTIHQWPATLVQPVGSPLSLECTVEGTSNPNLYWYRQAAGRGLQLLFYSVGIGQISSEVPQNLSASRPQDRQFILSSKKLLLSDSGFYLCAWKWAGQPQHFGDGTRLSIL.

This clone was counted once. The CDR3 loop reads CASSTRTSGSREQFF. CDR3 DNA sequence: TGTGCCAGCAGTACAAGGACTAGCGGGAGTCGTGAGCAGTTCTTC. The gene calls are TRBV6-5 and TRBJ2-1; 13 nucleotides agree with TRBD2. Germline values: CDR1 MNHEY, CDR2 SVGAGI. The CDR3 contains 15 residues. Germline trimming cut 5 bases from V and 9 bases from J; bases unmatched to any gene: 7.

In nucleotides, the CDR3 is TGTGCCAGCTCACCGGGACTAGAGCAGTACTTC. Translating gives CASSPGLEQYF. The rearrangement links TRBV18 to TRBJ2-7; the match to TRBD2 covers 7 bases. This CDR3 is 11 amino acids long. The V gene's germline CDR1 is KGHSH and CDR2 LQKENI. After removal of 3 bases from V and 7 bases from J, the junction contained 0 bases not matched to a gene.

This clone appeared once. The V call is TRBV2, the J call TRBJ1-6, with D uncertain. Trimming took 5 bases from V and 3 from J, leaving 17 bases between them. The CDR3 is made up of 17 amino acids. Germline V gene lookup returns CDR1 SNHLY and CDR2 FYNNEI. The CDR3 DNA follows: TGTGCCAGCAGTCCAACGAGATCCAGATTCTATAATTCACCCCTCCACTTT. Translation gives CASSPTRSRFYNSPLHF. Supplemented by reference TRBV2 and TRBJ1-6, the full variable domain reads EPEVTQTPSHQVTQMGQEVILRCVPISNHLYFYWYRQILGQKVEFLVSFYNNEISEKSEIFDDQFSVERPDGSNFTLKIRSTKLEDSAMYFCASSPTRSRFYNSPLHFGNGTRLTVT.

The rearrangement joins TRBV11-2 to TRBJ1-1; D is unresolved. Trimming took 2 bases from V and 1 from J, leaving 5 bases between them. Germline V CDR1 and CDR2: SGHAT, FQNNGV. The CDR3 has 13 residues. The CDR3 here is CASSLPPNTEAFF. DNA of the CDR3: TGTGCCAGCAGCTTACCACCGAACACTGAAGCTTTCTTT.

This rearrangement joins TRBV10-3 to TRBJ2-3, with 10 bases lining up with TRBD1. Unmatched junction bases numbered 12, after V lost 8 bases and J lost 4 bases. The CDR3 has 16 amino acids. CDR1 is ENHRY, CDR2 SYGVKD, per germline. CDR3 sequence reads: CAIRVGGTGVADTQYF. The CDR3 DNA reads TGTGCCATCCGAGTTGGCGGGACAGGGGTGGCAGATACGCAGTATTTT.

The chain is built from TRBV12-3 or TRBV12-4 and TRBJ2-1; D unclear. The CDR3 is made up of 10 amino acids. Trimming left V 5 bases short and J 13 bases short, with 9 bases between. The CDR3 loop reads CASSLYSQFF. The CDR3 nucleotides read TGTGCCAGCAGTCTTTATTCCCAGTTCTTC.

The chain links TRBV2 to TRBJ1-5; D is undetermined. CDR1 and CDR2 (germline): SNHLY, FYNNEI. The CDR3 spans 13 residues. The V gene lost 3 bases and the J gene lost 2 bases, with 5 bases spanning the gap. Here the CDR3 reads CASSEYRNQPQHF. In DNA, the CDR3 is TGTGCCAGCAGTGAGTACCGCAATCAGCCCCAGCATTTT.

Worth noting for this clone: This specimen includes other DNA sequences encoding the same CDR3. This chain connects TRBV18 to TRBJ2-1; 7 bases align to TRBD2. Trimming at V came to 3 bases and at J to 1 base, leaving 3 bases not matched to a gene. CDR3 length equals 15 residues. CDR1 KGHSH and CDR2 LQKENI come from the germline V gene. CDR3 in amino acids: CASSPGGSSYNEQFF. The CDR3 DNA is TGTGCCAGCTCACCCGGGGGGAGTTCCTACAATGAGCAGTTCTTC.

The CDR3 DNA is TGTGCCAGCAGTTCTCCTCGGCACATCAATAATCAGCCCCAGCATTTT. This translates into CASSSPRHINNQPQHF. This rearrangement joins TRBV6-5 to TRBJ1-5; D uncertain. V lost 4 bases and J 4 bases, leaving 17 bases between the germline ends. CDR1 MNHEY and CDR2 SVGAGI come from the germline V gene. The CDR3 totals 16 residues.

The chain couples TRBV6-1 to TRBJ1-5; D uncertain. Germline CDR1 is MNHNS and CDR2 is SASEGT. Trimming cost V 2 bases and J 4 bases, with 18 bases left between them. The length of the CDR3 is 17 residues. The CDR3 is CASSELIRTVLNQPQHF. The CDR3 DNA is TGTGCCAGCAGTGAATTGATCCGTACGGTTCTAAATCAGCCCCAGCATTTT.

The chain combines TRBV28 with TRBJ2-7; 9 bases align to TRBD1. V was clipped by 4 bases and J by 5 bases; unmatched bases: 3. The CDR3 spans 13 residues. Germline V gives CDR1 MDHEN, CDR2 SYDVKM. This CDR3 is CASSSGQGDEQYF. CDR3 coding DNA: TGTGCCAGCAGTTCGGGACAGGGCGACGAGCAGTACTTC. Looking up the rest from reference TRBV28 and TRBJ2-7 gives the full variable domain: DVKVTQSSRYLVKRTGEKVFLECVQDMDHENMFWYRQDPGLGLRLIYFSYDVKMKEKGDIPEGYSVSREKKERFSLILESASTNQTSMYLCASSSGQGDEQYFGPGTRLTVT.

The gene calls are TRBV7-2 and TRBJ1-6; TRBD1 aligns across 8 bases. In germline, CDR1 is SGHTA, CDR2 FQGNSA. After removal of 5 bases from V and 5 bases from J, the junction contained 14 bases not matched to a gene. The CDR3 is 18 amino acids. The CDR3 region is CASSLTRSGTGNNSPLHF. Here the CDR3 DNA reads TGTGCCAGCAGCCTTACCCGTTCCGGGACAGGCAATAATTCACCCCTCCACTTT.

The chain combines TRBV7-6 with TRBJ1-2; 8 positions agree with TRBD1. The V gene's germline CDR1 is SGHVS and CDR2 FNYEAQ. This CDR3 comprises 18 residues. Germline trimming cut 0 bases from V and 0 bases from J; bases unmatched to any gene: 9. Here the CDR3 DNA reads TGTGCCAGCAGCTTAGCGAAGACAGGGGCAAGAACTAACTATGGCTACACCTTC. Protein sequence: CASSLAKTGARTNYGYTF. Looking up the rest from reference TRBV7-6 and TRBJ1-2 gives the full variable domain: GAGVSQSPRYKVTKRGQDVALRCDPISGHVSLYWYRQALGQGPEFLTYFNYEAQQDKSGLPNDRFSAERPEGSISTLTIQRTEQRDSAMYRCASSLAKTGARTNYGYTFGSGTRLTVV.

V usage is TRBV27 and J usage is TRBJ1-5, with D perhaps matching TRBD1 (6 bases). There are 14 residues in the CDR3. Trimming pared 5 bases from V and 4 bases from J, leaving 12 bases between. Germline V gene sequence: CDR1 MNHEY, CDR2 SMNVEV (reference sequence). CDR3 residues: CASSPRTVNQPQHF. The CDR3 DNA reads as TGTGCCAGCAGTCCTCGGACAGTAAATCAGCCCCAGCATTTT.

The chain has TRBV15 and TRBJ1-5; 7 nucleotides agree with TRBD1. The CDR3 has 16 amino acids. The germline gives CDR1 LNHNV, CDR2 YYDKDF (reference sequence). J gave up 0 bases and V 1 base, and 3 bases lay outside the gene matches. The CDR3 DNA sequence: TGTGCCACCAGCAGAGGACAGGGAGGTAGCAATCAGCCCCAGCATTTT. This encodes CATSRGQGGSNQPQHF. Looking up the rest from reference TRBV15 and TRBJ1-5 gives the full variable domain: DAMVIQNPRYQVTQFGKPVTLSCSQTLNHNVMYWYQQKSSQAPKLLFHYYDKDFNNEADTPDNFQSRRPNTSFCFLDIRSPGLGDTAMYLCATSRGQGGSNQPQHFGDGTRLSIL.

The chain has TRBV2 and TRBJ1-6; possibly TRBD1 for D (6 bases). The CDR3 length is 16 residues. The V and J ends lost 2 bases and 9 bases respectively, with 17 bases between them. CDR1 and CDR2 from the germline V gene are SNHLY and FYNNEI. CDR3 amino acids: CASSEFRQGNGSPLHF. The CDR3 bases are TGTGCCAGCAGTGAATTCCGGCAGGGGAATGGTTCACCCCTCCACTTT. Full variable domain (rest looked up from reference TRBV2 and TRBJ1-6): EPEVTQTPSHQVTQMGQEVILRCVPISNHLYFYWYRQILGQKVEFLVSFYNNEISEKSEIFDDQFSVERPDGSNFTLKIRSTKLEDSAMYFCASSEFRQGNGSPLHFGNGTRLTVT.

The chain links TRBV7-9 to TRBJ2-7; possibly TRBD1 for D (6 bases). The CDR3 sequence is 14 residues long. Germline values: CDR1 SEHNR, CDR2 FQNEAQ (reference sequence). V lost 1 base and J 3 bases, leaving 10 bases between the germline ends. The CDR3 bases are TGTGCCAGCAGCTTAGGACAGGCGGTCTACGAGCAGTACTTC. The encoded protein is CASSLGQAVYEQYF.

This chain joins TRBV13 and TRBJ2-5; D possibly corresponds to TRBD1 (6 bases). The CDR3 has 14 amino acids. Germline CDR1 PRHDT, CDR2 FYEKMQ (reference sequence). Trimming removed 1 base from V and 5 bases from J, with 11 bases in between. Here the CDR3 reads CASSLVSGVETQYF. CDR3 coding DNA: TGTGCCAGCAGCTTAGTGTCAGGGGTGGAGACCCAGTACTTC.